These 27 T cell receptor beta chains came from one sample sequenced in a study of blood T cells in healthy people across ages. It was with a sample-barcoded 5' primer and a J-beta primer mix that a second PCR of roughly 7 to 12 cycles was run. TCRdb independently ran MiXCR on the 5' RACE reads; one entry per CDR3 protein. There are roughly 1.7 million distinct CDR3 sequences in the sample; about 35% occur only once, and about 11% lies in the top ten. The sequenced sample consisted of blood. The receptor source for this set is a woman between 25 and 40 years old in good health.

This CDR3 is CASSVTGQGGPQPQHF. The CDR3 DNA reads as TGTGCCAGCAGTGTTACGGGACAGGGAGGTCCTCAGCCCCAGCATTTT. This chain joins TRBV6-1 and TRBJ1-5, with 9 bases identical to TRBD1. This CDR3 has 16 amino acids. The germline V gene encodes CDR1 MNHNS and CDR2 SASEGT. Trimming took 4 bases from V and 6 from J; bases not matched to a gene: 10.

Notes on this clonotype: Being one base from a much bigger clone, this may be a read error. The chain uses TRBV29-1 and TRBJ1-2, with no clear D. Germline assignment: CDR1 SQVTM and CDR2 ANQGSEA. The V end lost 4 bases, the J end lost 7 bases, and 13 bases lay between the germline ends. The CDR3 is 12 residues long. DNA of the CDR3: TGCAGCGTTGGTTCCTCTGGCTGTGGCTACACCTTC. As protein: CSVGSSGCGYTF. The variable domain in full, with the rest retrieved from reference TRBV29-1 and TRBJ1-2, is SAVISQKPSRDICQRGTSLTIQCQVDSQVTMMFWYRQQPGQSLTLIATANQGSEATYESGFVIDKFPISRPNLTFSTLTVSNMSPEDSSIYLCSVGSSGCGYTFGSGTRLTVV.

The rearrangement links TRBV3-1 to TRBJ2-3; D may match TRBD1 or TRBD2 (5 bases each). The germline V gene has CDR1 LGHDT and CDR2 YNNKEL (reference sequence). The ends were cut back, 1 base at V and 0 bases at J, with 17 bases in the middle. The CDR3 is made up of 18 amino acids. The CDR3 loop is CASSQGAWGIQSTDTQYF. CDR3 DNA: TGTGCCAGCAGCCAAGGGGCCTGGGGGATACAGAGCACAGATACGCAGTATTTT.

The chain employs TRBV20-1 and TRBJ2-7, with D unclear. Looked up from germline, CDR1 is DFQATT and CDR2 is SNEGSKA (reference sequence). V was pared by 6 bases and J by 2 bases, with 11 bases between. The CDR3 consists of 12 residues. As DNA, the CDR3 is TGCAGTGCCCAAAGACTGACCTACGAGCAGTACTTC. Translated: CSAQRLTYEQYF.

This clonotype has a handful of counts. The CDR3 coding sequence is TGTGCCAGCAGCCTTCGCCGCGGGAGCCACGAGCAGTACTTC. It specifies CASSLRRGSHEQYF. The V gene is TRBV6-5, the J gene TRBJ2-7; 7 nucleotides match TRBD2. CDR3 length: 14 amino acids. The V gene end was trimmed by 6 bases and the J gene end by 5 bases; junction bases not matched to a gene: 10. Per the germline V gene, CDR1 is MNHEY and CDR2 is SVGAGI.

CDR3 DNA sequence: TGTGCCAGCAGTGCTCGGACTAGCGGGATAACCCTAGCCAAAAACATTCAGTACTTC. As protein: CASSARTSGITLAKNIQYF. The chain couples TRBV27 to TRBJ2-4, with TRBD2 matching over 12 bases. The CDR3 has 19 residues. J was trimmed by 0 bases and V by 5 bases; bases with no gene match: 11. Germline V lookup: CDR1 MNHEY, CDR2 SMNVEV (reference sequence).

CDR3 DNA: TGTGCCAGCAGTCCCCCCGATGCACTCCTAGACGGGCAGTACTTC. This gives the protein CASSPPDALLDGQYF. The V gene is TRBV28, the J gene TRBJ2-4; D uncertain. This CDR3 has 15 residues. The V and J ends lost 5 bases and 13 bases respectively, with 24 bases between them. Germline values: CDR1 MDHEN, CDR2 SYDVKM. The complete variable domain, with remaining parts taken from reference TRBV28 and TRBJ2-4, reads DVKVTQSSRYLVKRTGEKVFLECVQDMDHENMFWYRQDPGLGLRLIYFSYDVKMKEKGDIPEGYSVSREKKERFSLILESASTNQTSMYLCASSPPDALLDGQYFGAGTRLSVL.

This chain uses TRBV9 with TRBJ1-1, with a weak D call TRBD1 (5 bases). V was pared by 4 bases and J by 7 bases, with 20 bases between. Per germline, CDR1 SGDLS and CDR2 YYNGEE. The CDR3 is 15 residues long. This chain's CDR3 is CASSPQGTPQHEAFF. In DNA, the CDR3 is TGTGCCAGCAGCCCCCAAGGGACCCCGCAACATGAAGCTTTCTTT.

This clonotype appeared many times. The chain links TRBV5-5 to TRBJ1-2; D not certain. Germline V gene data show CDR1 as SGHKS and CDR2 as YYEKEE (reference sequence). V lost 2 bases to trimming and J lost 4 bases, with 12 bases between them. This CDR3 contains 14 residues. The CDR3 reads CASSLGSGGYGYTF. The CDR3 DNA sequence: TGTGCCAGCAGCTTAGGTTCCGGCGGCTATGGCTACACCTTC.

V is TRBV27 and J is TRBJ2-1, with 9 bases identical to TRBD1. Losses at the gene ends were 4 bases for V and 5 bases for J; bases not matched to a gene: 15. In germline, CDR1 is MNHEY, CDR2 SMNVEV (reference sequence). The CDR3 runs 18 residues. The CDR3 loop reads CASSSPRTGTGSHNEQFF. CDR3 DNA: TGTGCCAGCAGTTCGCCCCGCACCGGGACAGGGAGCCACAATGAGCAGTTCTTC.

This clonotype appeared many times. CDR3 coding DNA: TGCGCCAGCAGCCAAGTCGGGCAGACGGCGGGGGCCAACGTCCTGACTTTC. It is translated as CASSQVGQTAGANVLTF. J is TRBJ2-6 and V is TRBV4-1; no clear D. CDR3 size: 17 residues. V lost 1 base and J lost 4, with 14 bases in between. Germline V gives CDR1 MGHRA, CDR2 YSYEKL.

With regard to this clonotype: A single base separates this from a much larger clone, so it may be a read error. The genes are TRBV28 and TRBJ2-3; TRBD1 matches 11 bases. The CDR3 consists of 15 residues. From germline, CDR1 is MDHEN and CDR2 SYDVKM. The CDR3 loop is CTSSKPSGQGGWGYF. The CDR3 DNA reads TGTACCAGCAGCAAACCATCGGGACAGGGGGGTTGGGGGTATTTT.

This sequence joins TRBV6-5 and TRBJ2-1; 12 bases are shared with TRBD2. CDR1 and CDR2 from the germline V gene are MNHEY and SVGAGI. Losses at the gene ends were 3 bases for V and 5 bases for J; bases not matched to a gene: 5. The CDR3 spans 16 residues. The CDR3 coding sequence is TGTGCCAGCAGTTATTACAGACTAGCGGGGGACAATGAGCAGTTCTTC. Amino acid sequence: CASSYYRLAGDNEQFF.

In DNA form, the CDR3 reads TGTGCCAGCAGTGGGGGATCGCGGGATGAGCAGTTCTTC. This encodes CASSGGSRDEQFF. The chain uses TRBV7-9 and TRBJ2-1; possibly TRBD1 or TRBD2 for D (5 bases each). The CDR3 spans 13 residues. CDR1 and CDR2 from the germline V gene are SEHNR and FQNEAQ (reference sequence). Trimming stripped 6 bases from V and 8 bases from J, with 14 bases between.

This chain joins TRBV27 and TRBJ2-7, with a possible D match to TRBD2 (6 bases). CDR1 is MNHEY and CDR2 is SMNVEV in the germline V gene (reference sequence). The CDR3 covers 16 residues. The V gene lost 3 bases and the J gene lost 2 bases, with 17 bases spanning the gap. CDR3 DNA: TGTGCCAGCAGTTTCCTGGCGGGACGGCAGACCTACGAGCAGTACTTC. It yields the protein CASSFLAGRQTYEQYF.

Worth noting for this clonotype: A read error may produce the germline difference seen at one junction end. The V and J genes are TRBV11-2 and TRBJ2-1, with 13 bases matching TRBD2. The CDR3 extends over 14 amino acids. Germline V gives CDR1 SGHAT, CDR2 FQNNGV. The DNA of the CDR3 is TGTGCCAGCAGACTAGCGGGAGGGCCGGTTGAGCAGTGCTTC. This encodes CASRLAGGPVEQCF.

The chain uses TRBV5-6 and TRBJ1-1; maybe TRBD1 (5 bases). The germline V gene encodes CDR1 SGHDT and CDR2 YYEEEE. This CDR3 comprises 13 residues. Trimming stripped 4 bases from V and 5 bases from J, with 12 bases between. CDR3 amino acids: CASSISQGTEAFF. In DNA, the CDR3 is TGTGCCAGCAGCATCTCCCAGGGAACTGAAGCTTTCTTT.

This clonotype was found a few times. This chain connects TRBV6-5 to TRBJ2-7; a weak D match, TRBD1 (5 bases). Germline assignment: CDR1 MNHEY and CDR2 SVGAGI. The CDR3 is made up of 13 amino acids. V lost 0 bases, J lost 10 bases, and 13 bases lay in between. This CDR3 is CASSYSIQGNQYF. In DNA, the CDR3 is TGTGCCAGCAGTTACTCGATTCAGGGAAACCAGTACTTC.

The chain joins TRBV14 to TRBJ2-7; the D call may be TRBD1 or TRBD2 (5 bases each). From germline, CDR1 is SGHDN and CDR2 FVKESK. The length of the CDR3 is 15 residues. Trimming took off 4 bases at V and 2 bases at J, with 15 bases between the two ends. The CDR3 DNA is TGTGCCAGCAGCCCGGACAAGGGAGTCACCTACGAGCAGTACTTC. Translated, it gives CASSPDKGVTYEQYF.

This chain links TRBV7-6 with TRBJ2-2, with TRBD2 identical over 12 bases. Germline-derived CDR1 and CDR2 are SGHVS and FNYEAQ. The CDR3 spans 19 residues. J gave up 1 base and V 2 bases, and 8 bases lay outside the gene matches. The CDR3 loop reads CASSLPPTSGGRNTGELFF. For the CDR3, the DNA is TGTGCCAGCAGCTTACCCCCGACTAGCGGGGGCCGGAACACCGGGGAGCTGTTTTTT.

This clonotype was seen at least ten times. The chain is built from TRBV20-1 and TRBJ2-1; D uncertain. Trimming left V 3 bases short and J 2 bases short, with 11 bases between. CDR1 is DFQATT, CDR2 SNEGSKA, per germline (reference sequence). The CDR3 consists of 14 residues. DNA for the CDR3: TGCAGTGCTAGTCCCGAAGGGACCTACAATGAGCAGTTCTTC. Its protein is CSASPEGTYNEQFF.

This chain joins TRBV7-8 and TRBJ2-1, with 12 bases lining up with TRBD2. The CDR3 length is 18 residues. In germline, CDR1 is SGHVS, CDR2 FQNEAQ. J was trimmed by 5 bases and V by 0 bases; bases with no gene match: 8. The CDR3 bases are TGTGCCAGCAGCTTAGCTCTAGCGGGGGGGCCAGTCCACAATGAGCAGTTCTTC. It encodes CASSLALAGGPVHNEQFF.

This chain joins TRBV30 and TRBJ2-7; tentatively, D is TRBD2 (5 bases). There are 15 residues in the CDR3. The ends were cut back, 0 bases at V and 1 base at J, with 13 bases in the middle. Germline lookup yields CDR1 GTSNPN and CDR2 SVGIG (reference sequence). Here the CDR3 reads CAWSVRTLRSYEQYF. In DNA form, the CDR3 reads TGTGCCTGGAGTGTAAGGACTTTGCGATCCTACGAGCAGTACTTC.

A few counts support this clonotype. The chain combines TRBV7-2 with TRBJ1-5; D is unresolved. Trimming left V 1 base short and J 9 bases short, with 10 bases between. The CDR3 sequence is 13 residues long. CDR1 and CDR2 from the germline V gene are SGHTA and FQGNSA. The CDR3 bases are TGTGCCAGCAGCTTAGGGGTAGACTGGCCCCAGCATTTT. Translation: CASSLGVDWPQHF.

This rearrangement joins TRBV5-6 to TRBJ1-1; D is unresolved. Trimming took 10 bases from V and 1 from J, leaving 8 bases between them. Germline CDR1 and CDR2: SGHDT and YYEEEE. CDR3 length: 11 residues. The CDR3 DNA follows: TGTGCCCCCAACCGGAACACTGAAGCTTTCTTT. Translated: CAPNRNTEAFF.

Turning to this clonotype: As the CDR3 is not closed by the conserved phenylalanine or tryptophan, this likely results from a read error. This sequence joins TRBV7-8 and TRBJ1-2; D is perhaps TRBD1 (6 bases). CDR1 and CDR2 (germline): SGHVS, FQNEAQ. With 2 bases removed from V and 7 bases from J, the gap between germline ends came to 17 bases. The CDR3 is made up of 15 amino acids. The CDR3 here is CASSLTGSLRGGYTL. The DNA of the CDR3 is TGTGCCAGCAGCTTAACAGGGTCTTTGAGAGGTGGCTACACCCTC.

This clonotype was picked up many times. The rearrangement uses TRBV6-4 and TRBJ1-1; D is uncertain. Trimming took off 3 bases at V and 5 bases at J, with 10 bases between the two ends. CDR1 is MRHNA and CDR2 is SNTAGT in the germline V gene. This CDR3 comprises 13 residues. CDR3 sequence: CASSEVPGTEAFF. CDR3 bases: TGTGCCAGCAGTGAGGTTCCGGGGACTGAAGCTTTCTTT.